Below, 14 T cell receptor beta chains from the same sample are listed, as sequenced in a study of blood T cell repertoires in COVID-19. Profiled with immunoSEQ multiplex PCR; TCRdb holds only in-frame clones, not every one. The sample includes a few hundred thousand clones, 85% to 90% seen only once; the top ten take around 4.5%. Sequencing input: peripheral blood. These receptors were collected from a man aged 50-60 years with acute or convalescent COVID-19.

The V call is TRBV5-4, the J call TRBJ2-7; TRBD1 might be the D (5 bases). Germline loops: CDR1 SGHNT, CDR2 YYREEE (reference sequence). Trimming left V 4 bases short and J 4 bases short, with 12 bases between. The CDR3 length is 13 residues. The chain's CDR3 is CASSVPTDYEQYF. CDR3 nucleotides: TGTGCCAGCAGCGTCCCGACAGATTACGAGCAGTACTTC.

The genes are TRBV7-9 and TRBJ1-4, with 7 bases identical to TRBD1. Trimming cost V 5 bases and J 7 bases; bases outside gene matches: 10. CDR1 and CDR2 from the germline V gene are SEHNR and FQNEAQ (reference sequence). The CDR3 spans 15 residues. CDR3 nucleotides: TGTGCCAGCAGCCTCAAACAGGGGAAAGGTGAAAAACTGTTTTTT. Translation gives CASSLKQGKGEKLFF.

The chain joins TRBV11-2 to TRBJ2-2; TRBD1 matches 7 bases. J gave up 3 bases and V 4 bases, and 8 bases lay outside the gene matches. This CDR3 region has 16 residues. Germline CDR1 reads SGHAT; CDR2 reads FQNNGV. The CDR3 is CASSSRGFGDTGELFF. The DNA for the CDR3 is TGTGCCAGCAGCTCCAGGGGGTTTGGGGACACCGGGGAGCTGTTTTTT.

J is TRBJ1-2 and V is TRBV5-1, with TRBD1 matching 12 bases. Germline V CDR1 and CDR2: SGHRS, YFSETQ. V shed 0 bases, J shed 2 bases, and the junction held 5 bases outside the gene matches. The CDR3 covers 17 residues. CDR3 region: CASSLAGTGGTNYGYTF. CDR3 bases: TGCGCCAGCAGCTTGGCAGGGACAGGGGGCACGAACTATGGCTACACCTTC.

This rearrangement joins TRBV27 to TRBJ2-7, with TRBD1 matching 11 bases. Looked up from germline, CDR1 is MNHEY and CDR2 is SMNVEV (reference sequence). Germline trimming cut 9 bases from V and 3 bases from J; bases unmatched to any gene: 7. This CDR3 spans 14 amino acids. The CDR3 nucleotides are TGTGCCAGTGGAAGGGACAGGGGGGACTACGAGCAGTACTTC. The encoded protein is CASGRDRGDYEQYF.

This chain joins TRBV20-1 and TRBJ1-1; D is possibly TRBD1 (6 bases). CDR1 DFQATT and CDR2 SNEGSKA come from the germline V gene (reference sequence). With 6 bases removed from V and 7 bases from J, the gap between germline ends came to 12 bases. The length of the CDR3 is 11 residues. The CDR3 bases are TGCAGTGCCCAGCCAGGGGTTGAAGCTTTCTTT. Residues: CSAQPGVEAFF.

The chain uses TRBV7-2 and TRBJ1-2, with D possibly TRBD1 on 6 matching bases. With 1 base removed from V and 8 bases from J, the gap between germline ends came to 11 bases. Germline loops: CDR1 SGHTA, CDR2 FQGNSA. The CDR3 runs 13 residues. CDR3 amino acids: CASSLGGHSGYTF. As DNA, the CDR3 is TGTGCCAGCAGCTTAGGGGGGCATTCAGGCTACACCTTC. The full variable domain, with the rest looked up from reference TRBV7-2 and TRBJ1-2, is GAGVSQSPSNKVTEKGKDVELRCDPISGHTALYWYRQSLGQGLEFLIYFQGNSAPDKSGLPSDRFSAERTGGSVSTLTIQRTQQEDSAVYLCASSLGGHSGYTFGSGTRLTVV.

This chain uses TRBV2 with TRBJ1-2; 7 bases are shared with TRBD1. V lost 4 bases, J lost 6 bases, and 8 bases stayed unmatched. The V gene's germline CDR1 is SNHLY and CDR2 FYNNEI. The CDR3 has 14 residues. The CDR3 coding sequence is TGTGCCAGCAGTGTGGCCCGGGACAGCCATGGCTACACCTTC. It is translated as CASSVARDSHGYTF.

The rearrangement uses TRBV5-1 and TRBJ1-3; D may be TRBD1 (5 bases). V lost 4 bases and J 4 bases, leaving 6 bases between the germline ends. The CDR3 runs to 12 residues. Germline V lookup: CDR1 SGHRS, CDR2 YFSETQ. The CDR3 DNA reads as TGCGCCAGCAGCGACAGCGGAAACACCATATATTTT. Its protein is CASSDSGNTIYF.

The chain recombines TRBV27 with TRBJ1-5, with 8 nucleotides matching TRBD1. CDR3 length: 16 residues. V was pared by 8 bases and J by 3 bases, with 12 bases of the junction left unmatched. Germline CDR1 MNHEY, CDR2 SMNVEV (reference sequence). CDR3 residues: CASGSGAGGINQPQHF. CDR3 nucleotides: TGTGCCAGCGGATCCGGGGCAGGGGGCATCAATCAGCCCCAGCATTTT.

The CDR3 loop reads CASSGTGVAGELFF. The CDR3 DNA follows: TGCGCCAGCAGCGGGACAGGGGTGGCCGGGGAGCTGTTTTTT. The chain combines TRBV5-1 with TRBJ2-2; TRBD1 matches at 10 bases. This CDR3 comprises 14 residues. Germline CDR1 and CDR2: SGHRS and YFSETQ. Trimming cost V 4 bases and J 6 bases; bases outside gene matches: 3. The full variable domain, its missing parts supplied by reference TRBV5-1 and TRBJ2-2, is KAGVTQTPRYLIKTRGQQVTLSCSPISGHRSVSWYQQTPGQGLQFLFEYFSETQRNKGNFPGRFSGRQFSNSRSEMNVSTLELGDSALYLCASSGTGVAGELFFGEGSRLTVL.

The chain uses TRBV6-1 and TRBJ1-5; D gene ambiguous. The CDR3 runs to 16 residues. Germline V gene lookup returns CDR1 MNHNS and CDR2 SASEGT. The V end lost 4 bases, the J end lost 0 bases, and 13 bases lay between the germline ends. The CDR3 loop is CASSGPLAFSNQPQHF. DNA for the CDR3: TGTGCCAGCAGTGGTCCCTTGGCCTTTAGCAATCAGCCCCAGCATTTT.

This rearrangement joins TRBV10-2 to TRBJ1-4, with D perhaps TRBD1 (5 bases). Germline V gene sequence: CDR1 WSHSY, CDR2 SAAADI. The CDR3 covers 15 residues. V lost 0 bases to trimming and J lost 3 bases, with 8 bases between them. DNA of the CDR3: TGCGCCAGCAGTGAGTCAGGGGCCTCTAATGAAAAACTGTTTTTT. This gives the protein CASSESGASNEKLFF.

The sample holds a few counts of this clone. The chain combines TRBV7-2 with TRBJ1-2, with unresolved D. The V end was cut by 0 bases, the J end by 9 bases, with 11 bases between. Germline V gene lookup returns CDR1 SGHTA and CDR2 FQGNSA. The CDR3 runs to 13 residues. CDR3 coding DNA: TGTGCCAGCAGCTTAGCGCAGAAGATTAGCTACACCTTC. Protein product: CASSLAQKISYTF. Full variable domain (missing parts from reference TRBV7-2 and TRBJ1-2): GAGVSQSPSNKVTEKGKDVELRCDPISGHTALYWYRQSLGQGLEFLIYFQGNSAPDKSGLPSDRFSAERTGGSVSTLTIQRTQQEDSAVYLCASSLAQKISYTFGSGTRLTVV.